Sequencing of this T cell receptor (beta chain) was carried out in a study of T cells in Graves' hyperthyroidism and ophthalmopathy. Across the study: Pretreatment peripheral blood was obtained at initial diagnosis. The study's findings and limits: A model using 13 V-J features told ophthalmopathy apart from stable hyperthyroidism.

The ends were cut back, 5 bases at V and 0 bases at J, with 11 bases in the middle. Germline lookup yields CDR1 MDHEN and CDR2 SYDVKM. The CDR3 is 15 amino acids. The sample holds a few counts of this clonotype. Its target is not known. Researchers defined stable Graves' hyperthyroidism as no ophthalmopathy progression within 18 months. It was uncontrolled infection, other autoimmune disease, pregnancy or lactation that excluded patients. TCR beta CDR3 region amplification was performed from RNA transcripts. The HTBI set primed first-round TCR CDR3 RT-PCR. TCRdb reanalysed the multiplex PCR reads using MiXCR and keeps one entry per CDR3 protein. The table records 200,000 to 250,000 distinct CDR3 sequences, under 20% of them present only once.

The sequenced sample was blood. The source is a man aged 45-65 years with Graves' hyperthyroidism. This rearrangement joins TRBV28 to TRBJ2-1; either TRBD1 or TRBD2 may supply D (7 bases each). The CDR3 sequence is CASSQRDSSYNEQFF. The CDR3 DNA reads TGTGCCAGCAGTCAGCGGGACAGCTCCTACAATGAGCAGTTCTTC.